The 31 T cell receptor beta chains in this list originate from one sample, sequenced in a study of blood T cell repertoires in COVID-19 (dated by TCRdb to 2018 to 2021). Receptor amplification or capture employed the immunoSEQ multiplex PCR assay. Entries here come from immuneACCESS through TCRdb and include only in-frame sequences with V and J called. Some clones fail to appear in such tables; in the studies checked, an unresolved V gene covers under half of the shortfall, and the cause of the remainder is unknown. The sample profile shows 120,000 to 150,000 clones; 70% to 90% of them were found once. 8% of the sample rests with the top ten. The sequencing input was peripheral blood. These receptors were obtained from a woman aged 55-75 years with COVID-19, enrolled during active disease.

J is TRBJ2-7 and V is TRBV19; TRBD1 matches at 9 bases. Trimming cost V 7 bases and J 4 bases; bases outside gene matches: 14. CDR3 size: 16 residues. The germline V gene encodes CDR1 LNHDA and CDR2 SQIVND (reference sequence). The CDR3, as DNA: TGTGCCAGTAAGGGTCCCGGGGGACAGGGCAGATACGAGCAGTACTTC. Its translation is CASKGPGGQGRYEQYF.

The gene calls are TRBV5-6 and TRBJ1-2, with D possibly matching TRBD1 (5 bases). Trimming removed 1 base at V and 1 base at J, with 11 bases between. The CDR3 spans 15 residues. The germline V gene has CDR1 SGHDT and CDR2 YYEEEE. The CDR3 loop reads CASSLPLTVNYGYTF. CDR3 DNA sequence: TGTGCCAGCAGCTTGCCGCTGACAGTTAACTATGGCTACACCTTC.

The chain joins TRBV9 to TRBJ2-1; TRBD2 matches 7 bases. The CDR3 is 15 residues long. Germline-derived CDR1 and CDR2 are SGDLS and YYNGEE. V shed 5 bases and J 3 bases; nucleotides not matched to a gene: 8. The CDR3 region is CASSVRPGGYNEQFF. The CDR3 bases are TGTGCCAGCAGTGTGAGACCGGGGGGCTACAATGAGCAGTTCTTC.

The chain combines TRBV6-5 with TRBJ2-1; 10 bases align to TRBD2. Germline assignment: CDR1 MNHEY and CDR2 SVGAGI. The CDR3 consists of 15 residues. V trimming: 0 bases; J trimming: 13 bases; junction bases outside the gene matches: 9. The CDR3 loop reads CASSYSLSSGGSQFF. In nucleotides, the CDR3 is TGTGCCAGCAGTTACTCGCTTAGTAGCGGGGGGTCTCAGTTCTTC.

J is TRBJ1-1 and V is TRBV19; 7 bases are shared with TRBD1. The CDR3 runs 15 residues. Germline V gene sequence: CDR1 LNHDA, CDR2 SQIVND (reference sequence). V was clipped by 3 bases and J by 0 bases; unmatched bases: 4. The CDR3 loop reads CASSIQGGMNTEAFF. DNA for the CDR3: TGTGCCAGTAGTATCCAAGGGGGCATGAACACTGAAGCTTTCTTT.

The chain uses TRBV2 and TRBJ1-2, with TRBD1 as a possible D gene (6 bases). Per germline, CDR1 SNHLY and CDR2 FYNNEI. The CDR3 consists of 15 residues. Trimming took off 5 bases at V and 3 bases at J, with 16 bases between the two ends. The CDR3 DNA follows: TGTGCCAGCAGTATGGCGACAGGTAGCCACTATGGCTACACCTTC. Translated, it gives CASSMATGSHYGYTF. Drawing the rest from reference TRBV2 and TRBJ1-2, the complete variable domain is EPEVTQTPSHQVTQMGQEVILRCVPISNHLYFYWYRQILGQKVEFLVSFYNNEISEKSEIFDDQFSVERPDGSNFTLKIRSTKLEDSAMYFCASSMATGSHYGYTFGSGTRLTVV.

This clone was picked up a small number of times. This chain links TRBV19 with TRBJ1-2, with a tentative D call TRBD1 (5 bases). The V end lost 4 bases, the J end lost 6 bases, and 12 bases lay between the germline ends. Germline V gene lookup returns CDR1 LNHDA and CDR2 SQIVND (reference sequence). This CDR3 has 13 residues. The CDR3 DNA reads TGTGCCAGTAGTACCAGGGCAGGGAATGGCTACACCTTC. Amino acid sequence: CASSTRAGNGYTF.

This clone is a singleton in its sample. V and J are TRBV4-1 and TRBJ2-2; 11 nucleotides align to TRBD2. This CDR3 is built from 17 residues. Germline values: CDR1 MGHRA, CDR2 YSYEKL. V lost 4 bases, J lost 1 base, and 5 bases stayed unmatched. The CDR3 DNA reads as TGCGCCAGCAGCCGAAGAACTAGCGGGAGGAACACCGGGGAGCTGTTTTTT. Its protein is CASSRRTSGRNTGELFF.

This CDR3 is CASSVIKGEVNYGYTF. The CDR3 coding sequence is TGTGCCAGTAGTGTTATAAAAGGGGAAGTTAACTATGGCTACACCTTC. The genes are TRBV19 and TRBJ1-2; possibly TRBD1 for D (5 bases). Trimming stripped 5 bases from V and 1 base from J, with 17 bases between. Germline V CDR1 and CDR2: LNHDA, SQIVND (reference sequence). The CDR3 has 16 residues. Combining the CDR3 with reference TRBV19 and TRBJ1-2 gives the whole variable domain DGGITQSPKYLFRKEGQNVTLSCEQNLNHDAMYWYRQDPGQGLRLIYYSQIVNDFQKGDIAEGYSVSREKKESFPLTVTSAQKNPTAFYLCASSVIKGEVNYGYTFGSGTRLTVV.

This clone was recorded a few times. V and J are TRBV19 and TRBJ1-5; a possible D gene is TRBD1 (6 bases). From germline, CDR1 is LNHDA and CDR2 SQIVND (reference sequence). Trimming shortened V by 2 bases and J by 7 bases, and 18 bases separated the two germline ends. This CDR3 is built from 16 residues. As DNA, the CDR3 is TGTGCCAGTAGTATAATAGGCCAGGGGCAGGGACAGCCCCAGCATTTT. This encodes CASSIIGQGQGQPQHF. The full variable domain, with the rest looked up from reference TRBV19 and TRBJ1-5, is DGGITQSPKYLFRKEGQNVTLSCEQNLNHDAMYWYRQDPGQGLRLIYYSQIVNDFQKGDIAEGYSVSREKKESFPLTVTSAQKNPTAFYLCASSIIGQGQGQPQHFGDGTRLSIL.

This chain uses TRBV4-1 with TRBJ1-5, with D unclear. The CDR3 runs to 14 residues. Germline-derived CDR1 and CDR2 are MGHRA and YSYEKL. The ends were cut back, 4 bases at V and 1 base at J, with 8 bases in the middle. The CDR3 is CASSPDWSNQPQHF. Written as DNA, the CDR3 is TGCGCCAGCAGCCCCGACTGGAGCAATCAGCCCCAGCATTTT.

This chain connects TRBV7-9 to TRBJ1-1; D gene unclear. V dropped 6 bases and J dropped 4 bases, with 12 bases sitting between them. Per germline, CDR1 SEHNR and CDR2 FQNEAQ (reference sequence). The CDR3 contains 13 residues. CDR3 residues: CASRADRGTEAFF. CDR3 DNA: TGTGCCAGCAGGGCCGATCGAGGCACTGAAGCTTTCTTT.

The genes are TRBV7-8 and TRBJ2-7; 8 bases agree with TRBD1. Germline-derived CDR1 and CDR2 are SGHVS and FQNEAQ. V lost 0 bases and J lost 2; bases outside the gene matches: 6. This CDR3 comprises 16 residues. CDR3 in DNA: TGTGCCAGCAGCTTAGCGGTAGACAGGGGCCCCTACGAGCAGTACTTC. Residues: CASSLAVDRGPYEQYF.

This clone was found a few times. The chain combines TRBV4-1 with TRBJ1-6; possible D gene TRBD1, 5 bases. The CDR3 runs 16 residues. Germline assignment: CDR1 MGHRA and CDR2 YSYEKL. Trimming cost V 6 bases and J 3 bases, with 15 bases left between them. CDR3 amino acids: CASSLWGGIYNSPLHF. CDR3 sequence (DNA): TGCGCCAGCAGTCTTTGGGGGGGAATCTATAATTCACCCCTCCACTTT.

This chain links TRBV19 with TRBJ2-2, with TRBD1 matching over 7 bases. The CDR3 runs to 14 residues. The ends lost 2 bases at V and 4 bases at J; junction bases unmatched: 1. CDR1 and CDR2 from the germline V gene are LNHDA and SQIVND (reference sequence). CDR3 protein: CASSIQGVTGELFF. DNA of the CDR3: TGTGCCAGTAGTATACAGGGGGTCACCGGGGAGCTGTTTTTT.

This clone was detected once. V is TRBV19 and J is TRBJ1-1; no clear D gene. The CDR3 covers 15 residues. Trimming left V 1 base short and J 0 bases short, with 9 bases between. Germline V gene sequence: CDR1 LNHDA, CDR2 SQIVND (reference sequence). In DNA, the CDR3 is TGTGCCAGTAGTATAGGGGCCCTCATGAACACTGAAGCTTTCTTT. This translates into CASSIGALMNTEAFF.

The chain recombines TRBV29-1 with TRBJ2-3; TRBD2 matches at 12 bases. The V gene's germline CDR1 is SQVTM and CDR2 ANQGSEA. Trimming removed 5 bases from V and 5 bases from J; junction bases left unmatched: 8. This CDR3 region has 15 residues. The DNA of the CDR3 is TGCAGCGTTCAACCTAGCGGGGGGGCCATAGATACGCAGTATTTT. It specifies CSVQPSGGAIDTQYF.

The chain joins TRBV30 to TRBJ1-2; D possibly corresponds to TRBD1 (6 bases). Deletions cut 0 bases from V and 6 bases from J, with 8 bases between. CDR1 is GTSNPN and CDR2 is SVGIG in the germline V gene (reference sequence). The CDR3 runs 12 residues. The DNA for the CDR3 is TGTGCCTGGAGTGTACGGACAGATGGCTACACCTTC. It is translated as CAWSVRTDGYTF.

The V call is TRBV13, the J call TRBJ2-1, with TRBD1 identical over 9 bases. This CDR3 has 16 amino acids. Germline values: CDR1 PRHDT, CDR2 FYEKMQ (reference sequence). After removal of 1 base from V and 1 base from J, the junction contained 2 bases not matched to a gene. The DNA of the CDR3 is TGTGCCAGCAGCTTAGTTGGACAGGGGTCCTACAATGAGCAGTTCTTC. Encoded protein: CASSLVGQGSYNEQFF.

The J gene is TRBJ1-4, the V gene TRBV11-2; TRBD1 might be the D (6 bases). This CDR3 spans 15 amino acids. Germline lookup yields CDR1 SGHAT and CDR2 FQNNGV. Trimming removed 3 bases at V and 7 bases at J, with 15 bases between. The CDR3: CASSFRVGGGEKLFF. The DNA of the CDR3 is TGTGCCAGCAGCTTCCGCGTAGGGGGTGGTGAAAAACTGTTTTTT.

This clone was seen a few times. The chain joins TRBV30 to TRBJ1-1; the match to TRBD1 covers 10 bases. This CDR3 comprises 15 residues. V lost 5 bases, J lost 4 bases, and 10 bases stayed unmatched. From germline, CDR1 is GTSNPN and CDR2 SVGIG (reference sequence). The CDR3: CAWSKGQGWGTEAFF. CDR3 nucleotides: TGTGCCTGGTCAAAGGGACAGGGGTGGGGCACTGAAGCTTTCTTT.

The chain has TRBV30 and TRBJ2-7, with 7 bases lining up with TRBD1. The CDR3 spans 15 residues. Trimming took 3 bases from V and 4 from J; bases not matched to a gene: 12. Germline V gives CDR1 GTSNPN, CDR2 SVGIG (reference sequence). CDR3 residues: CAWRRAGGDSYEQYF. Here the CDR3 DNA reads TGTGCCTGGAGGAGGGCAGGGGGTGACTCATACGAGCAGTACTTC.

The chain carries TRBV29-1 and TRBJ1-2, with D perhaps matching TRBD1 (6 bases). V shed 4 bases and J shed 7 bases, with 13 bases lying between them. Germline V gene lookup returns CDR1 SQVTM and CDR2 ANQGSEA. This CDR3 has 12 residues. CDR3 residues: CSVGQEIGGYTF. In DNA form, the CDR3 reads TGCAGCGTTGGACAGGAGATCGGTGGCTACACCTTC.

This chain links TRBV10-3 with TRBJ1-1; 7 positions match TRBD1. Germline V gives CDR1 ENHRY, CDR2 SYGVKD. After removal of 6 bases from V and 5 bases from J, the junction contained 9 bases not matched to a gene. This CDR3 spans 14 amino acids. The CDR3 region has the DNA TGTGCCATCAGCCCCGACAGGGTGTTTACTGAAGCTTTCTTT. Translated: CAISPDRVFTEAFF.

The gene calls are TRBV2 and TRBJ2-7, with D possibly TRBD1 on 6 matching bases. With 5 bases removed from V and 6 bases from J, the gap between germline ends came to 20 bases. The germline CDR1 and CDR2 sequences are SNHLY and FYNNEI. This CDR3 region has 15 residues. CDR3 in amino acids: CASSPWGHSEGEQYF. CDR3 bases: TGTGCCAGCAGTCCCTGGGGACATTCTGAAGGCGAGCAGTACTTC.

V is TRBV19 and J is TRBJ1-4; D not certain. Germline loops: CDR1 LNHDA, CDR2 SQIVND (reference sequence). The CDR3 sequence is 14 residues long. Trimming removed 8 bases at V and 0 bases at J, with 10 bases between. The CDR3: CASALAATNEKLFF. The CDR3 DNA reads as TGTGCCAGTGCGTTGGCGGCAACTAATGAAAAACTGTTTTTT.

The rearrangement uses TRBV6-5 and TRBJ1-1; unclear D gene. Trimming took off 0 bases at V and 1 base at J, with 6 bases between the two ends. The CDR3 contains 14 residues. Germline V CDR1 and CDR2: MNHEY, SVGAGI. The CDR3 spells CASSYSAGNTEAFF. DNA for the CDR3: TGTGCCAGCAGTTACTCTGCAGGGAACACTGAAGCTTTCTTT.

J is TRBJ2-7 and V is TRBV2; 7 nucleotides line up with TRBD1. V lost 6 bases and J lost 1; bases outside the gene matches: 6. Germline V gene data show CDR1 as SNHLY and CDR2 as FYNNEI. The CDR3 totals 14 residues. CDR3 DNA: TGTGCCAGCAGAACCGGGACAGCTTCCTACGAGCAGTACTTC. Translating it yields CASRTGTASYEQYF.

The V call is TRBV18, the J call TRBJ2-7; maybe TRBD2 (5 bases). The length of the CDR3 is 13 residues. Germline assignment: CDR1 KGHSH and CDR2 LQKENI. Trimming stripped 4 bases from V and 4 bases from J, with 11 bases between. The CDR3 DNA is TGTGCCAGCTCACTACTACGGGAATACGAGCAGTACTTC. This gives the protein CASSLLREYEQYF.

This rearrangement joins TRBV5-4 to TRBJ1-2; 9 nucleotides match TRBD1. J lost 8 bases, V lost 4 bases, and 12 bases had no gene match. The CDR3 totals 15 residues. CDR1 is SGHNT and CDR2 is YYREEE in the germline V gene (reference sequence). CDR3 nucleotide sequence: TGTGCCAGCAGCCCCCAACAGGGGGCTCAGAGGGGCTACACCTTC. This codes for CASSPQQGAQRGYTF.

The rearrangement links TRBV6-2 or TRBV6-3 to TRBJ2-1; 10 bases are shared with TRBD2. V dropped 4 bases and J dropped 1; count of bases not matched to a gene: 10. The CDR3 runs to 18 residues. Germline CDR1 reads MNHEY; CDR2 reads SVGEGT. The CDR3 bases are TGTGCCAGCAGTTTGCCCACTAGCGGGGCTTTATCCTACAATGAGCAGTTCTTC. Translating gives CASSLPTSGALSYNEQFF.